Listed below are T cell receptor beta chains from one sample, sequenced in a study of OX40 agonist ivuxolimab in advanced cancers. Assay used: immunoSEQ multiplex PCR; TCRdb lists only in-frame clones, some missing. This sample has roughly 84,000 clones, with 81% found just once. Sequences were derived from CD4+ or CD8+ T cells sorted from blood, sampled in a trial of the OX40 agonist ivuxolimab. The source is an adult with an advanced solid tumor such as melanoma, head and neck, liver or kidney cancer. Both conserved end residues are part of each CDR3. A D gene is named only where the DNA matches it firmly.

V gene	J gene	D gene	CDR3 protein
TRBV19	TRBJ1-5	-	CASSQYHRGTAPQHF
TRBV7-2	TRBJ1-1	-	CASNVGGDTEAFF
TRBV11-3	TRBJ2-7	-	CASSSGLLNEQYF
TRBV5-1	TRBJ2-1	-	CASSSGTRIYNEQFF
TRBV4-1	TRBJ2-3	TRBD2	CASSRGLAGATDTQYF
TRBV4-1	TRBJ1-1	-	CASSQRAVGTEAFF
TRBV7-9	TRBJ2-3	TRBD2	CASSFGGDSTDTQYF
TRBV18	TRBJ1-6	-	CASSPATDYNSPLHF
TRBV5-1	TRBJ2-3	TRBD2	CASRTWTSSSTDTQYF
TRBV29-1	TRBJ2-3	-	CSVVETDTQYF
TRBV11-3	TRBJ1-2	-	CASSFGGNYGYTF
TRBV19	TRBJ2-7	-	CASSPPGHTYEQYF
TRBV7-2	-	TRBD2	CASSPTLGLAGGDEQYF
TRBV9	TRBJ2-3	-	CASSVVGDGTDTQYF
TRBV27	TRBJ2-3	TRBD2	CASRRTSSGTDTQYF
TRBV30	TRBJ1-3	-	CAWSVQQSSGNTIYF
TRBV29-1	TRBJ1-2	-	CSVEQQGKYGYTF
TRBV9	TRBJ2-1	TRBD2	CASSVATTSGRVAYYNEQFF
TRBV5-1	TRBJ1-4	-	CASSSSSQYEKLFF
TRBV2	TRBJ2-7	-	CASSGGFSYEQYF
TRBV2	TRBJ2-1	TRBD2	CASSLAGGPSYNEQFF
TRBV28	TRBJ2-7	-	CASSSPDIAGDEQYF
TRBV2	-	-	CASSQLLNYEQYF
TRBV28	TRBJ1-2	-	CASSLPTGVVGYTF
TRBV4-2	TRBJ2-1	-	CASSQDGQFYNEQFF
TRBV6-6	TRBJ2-1	TRBD2	CASGTGGVGEQFF
TRBV29-1	TRBJ2-1	TRBD1	CSAGRTGHNEQFF
TRBV5-1	TRBJ2-2	-	CASSLNPPTGELFF
TRBV10-3	TRBJ2-2	-	CAISESTMAANTGELFF
TRBV14	TRBJ1-2	TRBD1	CASSQLLTDRGDYGYTF
TRBV5-5	TRBJ1-1	-	CASSLLASTEAFF
TRBV4-3	-	-	CASSPNGADTNYEQYF
TRBV7-9	TRBJ2-1	-	CASSLNGGTQPGNEQFF
TRBV9	TRBJ2-3	-	CASSELLITDTQYF
TRBV6-5	-	TRBD1	CASSKLTGAYEQYF
TRBV23-1	TRBJ1-2	-	CASSPGGRDYGYTF
TRBV29-1	TRBJ1-1	-	CSALQARDHTEAFF
TRBV5-1	TRBJ2-2	TRBD1	CASSLGTGVNTGELFF
TRBV9	TRBJ1-3	-	CASSVQPALSGNTIYF
TRBV19	TRBJ1-5	TRBD1	CASSQGQWNNQPQHF
TRBV19	TRBJ1-1	TRBD1	CASSVYGQGSTEAFF
TRBV10-3	TRBJ1-5	TRBD1	CASSSGGGQPQHF
TRBV5-3	TRBJ2-7	-	CARSLYGTRDSSYEQYF
TRBV10-3	TRBJ2-7	-	CAISGGSEQYF
TRBV9	TRBJ1-5	-	CASSVGGPNQPQHF
TRBV7-9	TRBJ2-3	-	CASSGGPLSTDTQYF
TRBV4-1	TRBJ2-2	-	CASSQLATGELFF
TRBV13	TRBJ1-3	TRBD1	CASSRDRAAGNTIYF
TRBV30	TRBJ1-3	-	CAWSLSSGNTIYF
TRBV5-1	TRBJ1-1	TRBD1	CASSWRKGAVNTEAFF
TRBV13	TRBJ2-1	TRBD2	CASILASGGYNEQFF
TRBV7-3	TRBJ2-2	-	CASTETNTGELFF
TRBV19	TRBJ2-1	-	CASSIDLRYSEQFF
TRBV4-1	TRBJ1-5	-	CASSQDWYSYSNQPQHF
TRBV5-1	TRBJ1-2	TRBD1	CASSLYTLTGNFFVGYTF
TRBV6-5	TRBJ2-1	-	CASSSERANEQFF
TRBV11-2	TRBJ2-2	-	CASSRKRGTGELFF
TRBV9	TRBJ2-3	TRBD2	CASSVDSSGTLDTQYF
TRBV29-1	TRBJ2-3	TRBD2	CSVGGPSTDTQYF
TRBV6-1	TRBJ1-2	-	CASSEASSMDYGYTF